The source of this T cell receptor beta chain is a study of blood T cell repertoires in COVID-19. On the study more broadly: The United States, Italy and Spain were the sources of the acute and convalescent COVID-19 samples. T cells, B-cell-depleted T cells, or PBMCs supplied cDNA or gDNA.

Per the study methods: Estimation of nucleated cell counts was performed using reference gene primer amplification. Repertoires were generated with immunoSEQ multiplex PCR, while TCRdb's copy carries only in-frame clones and drops some. V and J calls and clone size follow that table, whereas D and trimming were derived from the DNA. The repertoire holds about 190,000 clones, with 79% as singletons. Germline V gene sequence: CDR1 LGHNA, CDR2 YSLEER. This CDR3 is built from 15 residues. V was clipped by 0 bases and J by 5 bases, with 10 bases between them. The sequenced sample consisted of peripheral blood. The sequence derives from a man aged 55 to 70 with active or convalescent COVID-19. The rearrangement uses TRBV4-3 and TRBJ2-2, with a tentative D call TRBD1 (5 bases). The chain's CDR3 is CASSQDDRGTGELFF. As DNA, the CDR3 is TGCGCCAGCAGCCAAGATGATAGGGGTACCGGGGAGCTGTTTTTT.